The following is a T cell receptor beta chain sequence with its context. Its cognate antigen has yet to be identified. No base quality information exists; no much larger clone differs at one position. The CDR3 covers 19 residues, taking in both the cysteine and the phenylalanine. Solely the CDR3 DNA is kept, with 57 bases framed from the first base. V loses 0 bases of germline sequence and J loses 3 bases, and the interval between the two ends is 21 bases. The germline V gene encodes CDR1 SGHAT and CDR2 FQNNGV. The data belong to a study of blood T cell repertoires in COVID-19 (dated by TCRdb to between 2020 and 2021). About the full investigation: Samples covering the acute and convalescent phases of COVID-19 were provided by collaborators in the United States, Italy and Spain. The prospective study material was composed of cDNA or gDNA derived from T cells, B-cell-depleted T cells, or PBMCs. A de-identified subject ID, COVID-19 status, age in years and sex were almost always included in the sample metadata. Deeply sampled blood TCRbeta repertoires from subjects exposed to, actively infected with, or recovered from COVID-19 were included in the dataset. Samples came from the ongoing ImmuneRACE study (first 160 participants) plus 1,254 subjects from 6 global collaborators. The repertoires were released in a freely available public database meant as a resource for research on the immune response to SARS-CoV-2. Where available, HLA class I and class II types were obtained from metadata supplied by the sample provider rather than from assay-based typing. The full study reports these points: How much clinical and demographic metadata was included differed by source and by participant, and the metadata was provided uncurated.

TCRbeta CDR3 regions were amplified from genomic DNA using the immunoSEQ Assay, a bias-controlled multiplex PCR. The paper's data handling went like this. Within the assay, amplification of reference gene primers was used to estimate how many nucleated cells each sample contained. To quantify the absolute abundance of each unique TCRbeta CDR3 rearrangement, sequence reads were collapsed and filtered. For each sample, productive Simpson clonality was calculated as the square root of Simpson's diversity index across productive rearrangements. TCRdb stores this immuneACCESS table with in-frame sequences only. Part of the clones is absent; in the studies checked, under half of the shortfall reflects unresolved V genes, and no reason is known for the rest. Clone size and the V and J calls come from that table; the DNA yielded D and trimming. The sample records approximately 200,000 clones, roughly 83% of which are singletons. 7.4% of the sample comes from the top ten.

The collaborating institutions used their own protocols to collect whole blood in K2EDTA tubes. For TCRbeta analysis, collaborator samples were shipped as frozen whole blood, as isolated PBMCs, or as DNA extracted from either sample type. The chain was built from TRBV11-2 and TRBJ1-3, with the D gene call left open. Sequencing was performed on peripheral blood. The source is a woman aged 50 to 65 with acute or convalescent COVID-19. The CDR3 has the sequence CASSLDWASFAISGNTIYF. The DNA reads as follows: TGTGCCAGCAGCTTAGATTGGGCCAGTTTCGCCATTAGTGGAAACACCATATATTTT.